Below are 27 T cell receptor beta chains sequenced from a single sample in a study of Graves' ophthalmopathy and Graves' hyperthyroidism listed by TCRdb under 2018. Sequencing was performed on an Illumina HiSeq 2000. For repertoire sequencing, the TCR beta CDR3 regions were amplified from RNA transcripts. A first-round RT-PCR used HTBI primers with the Qiagen OneStep RT-PCR kit, followed by a second-round multiplex PCR, size selection and purification. In TCRdb, the public reads were trimmed at Q25 with fastp and aligned with MiXCR, with productive beta chains retained. For every CDR3 protein sequence, its rows merge into one entry that carries the most common genes and DNA. The sample table holds about 400,000 distinct CDR3 sequences, of which just over 15% were seen once. The top ten clones comprise around 6.6% of the sample. Sample: peripheral blood. These TCRs come from a woman between 18 and 30 years old with stable Graves' hyperthyroidism. Donor details come from another sample of the same person, matched by shared clones.

This clonotype came up many times. The rearrangement uses TRBV20-1 and TRBJ1-2, with D perhaps TRBD1 (5 bases). Germline loops: CDR1 DFQATT, CDR2 SNEGSKA (reference sequence). Trimming cost V 5 bases and J 0 bases, with 16 bases left between them. The CDR3 is 15 amino acids. CDR3 protein: CSAPPLDSSNYGYTF. The CDR3 DNA sequence: TGCAGTGCTCCACCTTTAGACAGTTCTAACTATGGCTACACCTTC.

This clonotype has at least ten counts. The CDR3 protein is CASSLAPLGGTYEQYF. DNA for the CDR3: TGTGCCAGCAGCTTAGCGCCCCTTGGAGGTACCTACGAGCAGTACTTC. This chain joins TRBV7-2 and TRBJ2-7; D is possibly TRBD2 (5 bases). The CDR3 has 16 residues. CDR1 is SGHTA and CDR2 is FQGNSA in the germline V gene. V dropped 0 bases and J dropped 2 bases, with 14 bases sitting between them.

Remarks on this clonotype: This may be a read error, as it is one base from a much larger clone. V and J are TRBV10-1 and TRBJ1-5, with a possible D match to TRBD1 (5 bases). The germline CDR1 and CDR2 sequences are WNHNN and SYGVQD (reference sequence). The CDR3 runs 17 residues. CDR3 region: CASSEWSGPLSNQPQQF. The CDR3 DNA is TGCGCCAGCAGTGAGTGGTCGGGGCCGCTTAGCAATCAGCCCCAGCAGTTT.

This clonotype was seen many times. The chain links TRBV6-5 to TRBJ1-1, with D perhaps matching TRBD1 (5 bases). The germline V gene encodes CDR1 MNHEY and CDR2 SVGAGI. Trimming pared 2 bases from V and 3 bases from J, leaving 10 bases between. The CDR3 has 14 amino acids. In DNA, the CDR3 is TGTGCCAGCAGTTACGTCCGGGGGGACACTGAAGCTTTCTTT. Its protein product is CASSYVRGDTEAFF.

V usage is TRBV6-1 and J usage is TRBJ2-7, with a tentative D call TRBD1 (6 bases). Germline V gene data show CDR1 as MNHNS and CDR2 as SASEGT. Trimming removed 2 bases from V and 4 bases from J, with 15 bases in between. This CDR3 contains 15 residues. The CDR3 loop reads CASSEPTGTHYEQYF. The CDR3 DNA reads TGTGCCAGCAGTGAACCTACCGGGACACATTACGAGCAGTACTTC.

Many counts were recorded for this clonotype. V and J are TRBV6-5 and TRBJ2-5; a possible D gene is TRBD1 (6 bases). The CDR3 runs 15 residues. Between the trimmed V and J ends, which lost 4 bases and 5 bases, there was a span of 17 bases. CDR1 is MNHEY and CDR2 is SVGAGI in the germline V gene. The CDR3 sequence is CASSFPGQSDETQYF. DNA for the CDR3: TGTGCCAGCAGTTTCCCCGGACAGAGCGACGAGACCCAGTACTTC.

J is TRBJ1-6 and V is TRBV7-3, with 9 bases fitting TRBD1. The CDR3 contains 16 residues. The germline V gene has CDR1 SGHTA and CDR2 FQGTGA. After removal of 5 bases from V and 9 bases from J, the junction contained 11 bases not matched to a gene. The DNA of the CDR3 is TGTGCCAGCAGCCAAAGGGGACAGGGAGGAGGTTCACCCCTCCACTTT. It specifies CASSQRGQGGGSPLHF.

The sample holds a few counts of this clonotype. This chain joins TRBV4-3 and TRBJ2-5, with D perhaps TRBD2 (5 bases). The CDR3 runs to 15 residues. The germline CDR1 and CDR2 sequences are LGHNA and YSLEER. Trimming left V 0 bases short and J 5 bases short, with 13 bases between. CDR3 sequence: CASSQDWAGWETQYF. The CDR3 coding sequence is TGCGCCAGCAGCCAAGATTGGGCGGGTTGGGAGACCCAGTACTTC.

This clonotype has more than one count but fewer than ten. V gene TRBV19 combines with J gene TRBJ1-2; D gene ambiguous. The CDR3 runs 13 residues. The germline gives CDR1 LNHDA, CDR2 SQIVND (reference sequence). V lost 0 bases and J 6 bases, leaving 8 bases between the germline ends. The chain's CDR3 is CASSIDRSHGYTF. As DNA, the CDR3 is TGTGCCAGTAGTATAGATCGGTCCCATGGCTACACCTTC.

The CDR3 sequence: CASSSGQGILYEQYF. CDR3 bases: TGTGCCAGCAGTAGTGGACAGGGCATTCTATACGAGCAGTACTTC. This chain connects TRBV7-9 to TRBJ2-7, with 8 positions matching TRBD1. Germline V gene sequence: CDR1 SEHNR, CDR2 FQNEAQ (reference sequence). This CDR3 is 15 amino acids long. V lost 6 bases and J lost 4; bases outside the gene matches: 11.

This clonotype was recorded many times. The rearrangement uses TRBV4-2 and TRBJ1-2, with D uncertain. Germline assignment: CDR1 LGHNA and CDR2 YNFKEQ. This CDR3 contains 14 residues. Trimming shortened V by 0 bases and J by 6 bases, and 11 bases separated the two germline ends. The CDR3 nucleotides are TGTGCCAGCAGCCAAGATAGGGATAGGGATGGCTACACCTTC. Translating it yields CASSQDRDRDGYTF.

This clonotype was recorded at least ten times. This rearrangement joins TRBV11-2 to TRBJ2-4; 8 bases are shared with TRBD2. V shed 3 bases and J 6 bases; nucleotides not matched to a gene: 1. The germline gives CDR1 SGHAT, CDR2 FQNNGV. The CDR3 totals 13 residues. The CDR3 DNA reads TGTGCCAGCAGCTTCGGGGGGGCAAACATTCAGTACTTC. It yields the protein CASSFGGANIQYF.

In its sample, this clonotype was seen many times. The chain has TRBV27 and TRBJ1-1; no clear D. Germline loops: CDR1 MNHEY, CDR2 SMNVEV (reference sequence). The CDR3 totals 13 residues. V gave up 6 bases and J gave up 5 bases, with 13 bases separating them. The CDR3 DNA sequence: TGTGCCAGCAGCGACGGGCTGAGGACTGAAGCTTTCTTT. Its translation: CASSDGLRTEAFF.

This clonotype was seen many times. The V call is TRBV9, the J call TRBJ2-5, with D perhaps given as TRBD1 or TRBD2 (5 bases each). Germline CDR1 and CDR2: SGDLS and YYNGEE. V dropped 3 bases and J dropped 2 bases, with 14 bases sitting between them. This CDR3 has 15 residues. This CDR3 is CASSGPGWGQETQYF. CDR3 sequence (DNA): TGTGCCAGCAGCGGTCCGGGTTGGGGGCAAGAGACCCAGTACTTC.

The chain uses TRBV24-1 and TRBJ1-2; D is possibly TRBD1 (5 bases). Between the trimmed V and J ends, which lost 0 bases and 8 bases, there was a span of 21 bases. Germline loops: CDR1 KGHDR, CDR2 SFDVKD. The CDR3 loop spans 17 amino acids. The DNA for the CDR3 is TGTGCCACCAGTGATTTGGATTCGGGGGGGAGCTTCGAGGGCTACACCTTC. Encoded protein: CATSDLDSGGSFEGYTF.

The table lists this clonotype with many counts. J is TRBJ1-5 and V is TRBV6-2 or TRBV6-3, with a tentative D call TRBD1 (5 bases). V was shortened by 4 bases and J by 1 base, with 14 bases between the two germline ends. Germline CDR1 reads MNHEY; CDR2 reads SVGEGT. The CDR3 is made up of 16 amino acids. The CDR3 DNA is TGTGCCAGCAGTTCCGGGGGGAGAGGGAGCAATCAGCCCCAGCATTTT. Protein product: CASSSGGRGSNQPQHF.

This clonotype has just a few counts. CDR3 in DNA: TGCGCCAGCAGCTTGGGGGACAGGGGGGACGAGCAGTACTTC. The encoded protein is CASSLGDRGDEQYF. This chain joins TRBV5-1 and TRBJ2-7; the match to TRBD1 covers 11 bases. Trimming took 0 bases from V and 5 from J; bases not matched to a gene: 1. Germline V gives CDR1 SGHRS, CDR2 YFSETQ. CDR3 length: 14 residues.

This clonotype was recorded only once. The chain combines TRBV7-9 with TRBJ2-7; 7 positions match TRBD1. Per the germline V gene, CDR1 is SEHNR and CDR2 is FQNEAQ (reference sequence). This CDR3 is 14 amino acids long. V was pared by 4 bases and J by 2 bases, with 5 bases of the junction left unmatched. This CDR3 reads CASSSGGDPYEQYF. The DNA for the CDR3 is TGTGCCAGCAGCTCAGGGGGAGATCCCTACGAGCAGTACTTC.

The sample holds many counts of this clonotype. The V call is TRBV6-5, the J call TRBJ1-5; D is unclear. Germline CDR1 reads MNHEY; CDR2 reads SVGAGI. The CDR3 length is 15 residues. With 7 bases removed from V and 0 bases from J, the gap between germline ends came to 13 bases. The CDR3 is CASTTVSFSNQPQHF. CDR3 sequence (DNA): TGTGCCAGCACAACCGTTAGTTTTAGCAATCAGCCCCAGCATTTT.

The rearrangement joins TRBV6-2 or TRBV6-3 to TRBJ1-5; D is unresolved. CDR1 MNHEY and CDR2 SVGEGT come from the germline V gene. The CDR3 has 16 amino acids. Deletions cut 6 bases from V and 1 base from J, with 16 bases between. The CDR3 loop is CASSPRRTNSNQPQHF. The DNA for the CDR3 is TGTGCCAGCAGCCCCAGGAGAACAAACAGCAATCAGCCCCAGCATTTT.

The chain combines TRBV7-9 with TRBJ2-5, with 7 bases lining up with TRBD1. Germline assignment: CDR1 SEHNR and CDR2 FQNEAQ (reference sequence). With 5 bases clipped from V and 4 bases from J, the junction kept 13 bases outside the gene matches. This CDR3 is built from 16 residues. The CDR3, as DNA: TGTGCCAGCAGCCCTCCCGGCATAGGGGGCTCAGAGACCCAGTACTTC. Encoded protein: CASSPPGIGGSETQYF.

This clonotype was seen many times. CDR3 bases: TGTGCCAGCCTTAGGGGGGGCCGGAGCAATCAGCCCCAGCATTTT. It is translated as CASLRGGRSNQPQHF. V is TRBV6-2 or TRBV6-3 and J is TRBJ1-5; tentative D call: TRBD1 (6 bases). From germline, CDR1 is MNHEY and CDR2 SVGEGT. V was pared by 8 bases and J by 1 base, with 15 bases between. The CDR3 totals 15 residues.

The table lists this clonotype with many counts. The chain recombines TRBV15 with TRBJ1-1; tentatively, D is TRBD1 (6 bases). Germline CDR1 LNHNV, CDR2 YYDKDF (reference sequence). The V and J ends lost 7 bases and 0 bases respectively, with 18 bases between them. The CDR3 runs 16 residues. The CDR3 region is CATKHPKGGLNTEAFF. DNA for the CDR3: TGTGCCACCAAGCACCCCAAGGGGGGCCTGAACACTGAAGCTTTCTTT.

This clonotype came up many times. This chain uses TRBV6-1 with TRBJ2-7; TRBD1 matches at 9 bases. The CDR3 is made up of 14 amino acids. V trimming: 5 bases; J trimming: 3 bases; junction bases outside the gene matches: 5. The germline gives CDR1 MNHNS, CDR2 SASEGT. The CDR3 loop is CASSPGTGIYEQYF. In DNA form, the CDR3 reads TGTGCCAGCAGTCCCGGGACAGGGATCTACGAGCAGTACTTC.

The gene calls are TRBV5-1 and TRBJ2-2; tentative D call: TRBD1 (5 bases). CDR3 length: 12 amino acids. Germline CDR1 reads SGHRS; CDR2 reads YFSETQ. Trimming stripped 2 bases from V and 9 bases from J, with 8 bases between. CDR3 loop: CASSLGVRELFF. The CDR3 nucleotides are TGCGCCAGCAGCTTAGGGGTGCGGGAGCTGTTTTTT.

This clonotype was counted many times. The chain couples TRBV7-9 to TRBJ1-1; D is unclear. The CDR3 length is 14 residues. Per germline, CDR1 SEHNR and CDR2 FQNEAQ (reference sequence). Trimming left V 3 bases short and J 4 bases short, with 12 bases between. DNA of the CDR3: TGTGCCAGCAGCTTCGGGGTAGTAGGCACTGAAGCTTTCTTT. Its translation is CASSFGVVGTEAFF.

This clonotype was seen more than once but under ten times. The chain joins TRBV4-1 to TRBJ1-2, with no clear D. The CDR3 extends over 15 amino acids. V gave up 1 base and J gave up 7 bases, with 16 bases separating them. Per germline, CDR1 MGHRA and CDR2 YSYEKL. DNA of the CDR3: TGCGCCAGCAGCCAAGGAGGGATCGCGTTGAGTGGCTACACCTTC. Amino acids: CASSQGGIALSGYTF.